This record covers a single T cell receptor (beta chain). Living in 24 US areas, the participants were between about 18 and 100 years of age. Cohorts were based on clinical histories the participants reported. Donors in Cohort 3 who had recovered were those with two negative PCRs, healthcare professional clearance, or resolution of their symptoms. These data are taken from a study of blood T cell repertoires in COVID-19. Clones were sequenced by immunoSEQ multiplex PCR, and TCRdb holds only the in-frame ones, with some missing. Here the sample spans about 140,000 clones, roughly 79% being singletons. V lost 7 bases and J lost 5, with 17 bases in between. The CDR3 spans 15 residues. Germline V gene data show CDR1 as SNHLY and CDR2 as FYNNEI.

Sequences were obtained from PBMCs or T cells enriched from blood (not recorded which). This sequence joins TRBV2 and TRBJ1-4; maybe TRBD1 (6 bases). This TCR was recovered from a woman in her 50s who had recovered from COVID-19. The CDR3 reads CASKNREGWNEKLFF. The CDR3 DNA is TGTGCCAGCAAAAACAGGGAGGGTTGGAATGAAAAACTGTTTTTT.